These 14 T cell receptor beta chains came from one sample sequenced in a study of blood T cell repertoires in COVID-19. TCRdb's table, derived via immunoSEQ multiplex PCR, lists solely in-frame clones and lacks some. The table includes about 180,000 clones, around 87% detected once. Sequenced: peripheral blood. These receptors all come from a man aged 35 to 55 with active or convalescent COVID-19.

V gene TRBV27 combines with J gene TRBJ1-2; a weak D match, TRBD1 (5 bases). This CDR3 contains 15 residues. V dropped 4 bases and J dropped 4 bases, with 16 bases sitting between them. CDR1 is MNHEY and CDR2 is SMNVEV in the germline V gene (reference sequence). In nucleotides, the CDR3 is TGTGCCAGCAGTTCCCGCCCAGACAGATTCTATGGCTACACCTTC. Translated: CASSSRPDRFYGYTF.

V usage is TRBV21-1 and J usage is TRBJ2-7; the table's D call TRBD1 went unverified against the DNA. TRBV21-1 is an annotated pseudogene. The CDR3 spans 13 residues. CDR3 bases: TGTGCCAGCATCCGACAGGGGGCTTACGAGCAGTACTTC. It encodes CASIRQGAYEQYF.

This chain joins TRBV9 and TRBJ1-4; unclear D gene. The CDR3 is 15 amino acids. Germline lookup yields CDR1 SGDLS and CDR2 YYNGEE. Trimming stripped 0 bases from V and 4 bases from J, with 10 bases between. CDR3 sequence reads: CASSVAGRVNEKLFF. In DNA, the CDR3 is TGTGCCAGCAGCGTAGCGGGGAGGGTTAATGAAAAACTGTTTTTT.

This chain joins TRBV18 and TRBJ1-6; unclear D gene. From germline, CDR1 is KGHSH and CDR2 LQKENI. This CDR3 region has 18 residues. V gave up 3 bases and J gave up 0 bases, with 15 bases separating them. CDR3 nucleotides: TGTGCCAGCTCACCCCGGGAGGCCCGGAACTCCTATAATTCACCCCTCCACTTT. It yields the protein CASSPREARNSYNSPLHF.

This clone was seen once. This rearrangement joins TRBV18 to TRBJ1-1, with TRBD1 matching over 8 bases. Germline V CDR1 and CDR2: KGHSH, LQKENI. Trimming at V came to 3 bases and at J to 7 bases, leaving 7 bases not matched to a gene. This CDR3 comprises 14 residues. The CDR3 loop reads CASSPSGGAGEAFF. CDR3 nucleotide sequence: TGTGCCAGCTCACCGTCAGGGGGCGCGGGTGAAGCTTTCTTT.

V is TRBV11-2 and J is TRBJ2-7; 9 nucleotides line up with TRBD1. The CDR3 length is 14 residues. In germline, CDR1 is SGHAT, CDR2 FQNNGV. The trim removed 5 bases at V and 6 bases at J, leaving 8 bases unmatched. DNA of the CDR3: TGTGCCAGCAGCCTCTGGGACAGGGCGGGCGAGCAGTACTTC. This translates into CASSLWDRAGEQYF. The full variable domain, its missing parts supplied by reference TRBV11-2 and TRBJ2-7, is EAGVAQSPRYKIIEKRQSVAFWCNPISGHATLYWYQQILGQGPKLLIQFQNNGVVDDSQLPKDRFSAERLKGVDSTLKIQPAKLEDSAVYLCASSLWDRAGEQYFGPGTRLTVT.

The J gene is TRBJ2-1, the V gene TRBV19, with 10 bases matching TRBD2. The CDR3 length is 16 residues. The germline CDR1 and CDR2 sequences are LNHDA and SQIVND (reference sequence). V shed 7 bases and J 2 bases; nucleotides not matched to a gene: 8. The CDR3 nucleotides read TGTGCCAGTACTAGAGCGGGGGGGCCGACCTACAATGAGCAGTTCTTC. Its protein is CASTRAGGPTYNEQFF.

V and J are TRBV5-1 and TRBJ2-1; 11 bases are shared with TRBD2. The germline V gene has CDR1 SGHRS and CDR2 YFSETQ. The CDR3 loop spans 15 amino acids. V lost 5 bases, J lost 2 bases, and 3 bases stayed unmatched. CDR3 loop: CASRPTSGAYNEQFF. Written as DNA, the CDR3 is TGCGCCAGCAGGCCGACTAGCGGGGCCTACAATGAGCAGTTCTTC.

The chain uses TRBV2 and TRBJ2-2, with D perhaps TRBD2 (5 bases). Trimming took 4 bases from V and 5 from J, leaving 11 bases between them. The germline gives CDR1 SNHLY, CDR2 FYNNEI. The CDR3 sequence is 14 residues long. The DNA of the CDR3 is TGTGCCAGCAGTGTTCTAGCACAGACCGGGGAGCTGTTTTTT. Encoded protein: CASSVLAQTGELFF. Full variable domain (rest looked up from reference TRBV2 and TRBJ2-2): EPEVTQTPSHQVTQMGQEVILRCVPISNHLYFYWYRQILGQKVEFLVSFYNNEISEKSEIFDDQFSVERPDGSNFTLKIRSTKLEDSAMYFCASSVLAQTGELFFGEGSRLTVL.

This chain links TRBV4-1 with TRBJ2-7; TRBD1 aligns across 8 bases. CDR1 and CDR2 (germline): MGHRA, YSYEKL. Germline trimming cut 0 bases from V and 1 base from J; bases unmatched to any gene: 11. The CDR3 contains 18 residues. CDR3 nucleotides: TGCGCCAGCAGCCAAGATAGGACGGGACAGGCGTTTTCCTACGAGCAGTACTTC. It translates to CASSQDRTGQAFSYEQYF.

The chain employs TRBV29-1 and TRBJ1-1; a weak D match, TRBD1 (5 bases). V was trimmed by 5 bases and J by 2 bases, leaving 12 bases between them. Per the germline V gene, CDR1 is SQVTM and CDR2 is ANQGSEA. The CDR3 length is 13 residues. CDR3 sequence (DNA): TGCAGCGTTTCCAGGGTCCTTAACACTGAAGCTTTCTTT. Translated, it gives CSVSRVLNTEAFF.

The V gene is TRBV21-1, the J gene TRBJ1-2; TRBD1 reflects the table's D call only, with no check against the DNA. TRBV21-1 counts as a pseudogene. The length of the CDR3 is 17 residues. As DNA, the CDR3 is TGTGCCAGCAGCAAAGAGGGGACGACAGGAGCCCCCTATGGCTACACCTTC. Its translation is CASSKEGTTGAPYGYTF.

The chain is built from TRBV7-3 and TRBJ2-7; 8 bases agree with TRBD2. Per germline, CDR1 SGHTA and CDR2 FQGTGA. The V gene end was trimmed by 5 bases and the J gene end by 6 bases; junction bases not matched to a gene: 9. This CDR3 is built from 14 residues. In DNA, the CDR3 is TGTGCCAGCAGCCCATCCGGGGGGGCGAGCGAGCAGTACTTC. As protein: CASSPSGGASEQYF.

As to this clone: Other DNA sequences in this sample translate to the same CDR3. The chain carries TRBV11-2 and TRBJ1-1; D call uncertain. The germline V gene encodes CDR1 SGHAT and CDR2 FQNNGV. There are 14 residues in the CDR3. Trimming took 1 base from V and 1 from J, leaving 7 bases between them. CDR3 in amino acids: CASSLGSENTEAFF. The CDR3 DNA reads as TGTGCCAGCAGCTTAGGATCAGAGAACACTGAAGCTTTCTTT. Full variable domain (remainder filled in from reference TRBV11-2 and TRBJ1-1): EAGVAQSPRYKIIEKRQSVAFWCNPISGHATLYWYQQILGQGPKLLIQFQNNGVVDDSQLPKDRFSAERLKGVDSTLKIQPAKLEDSAVYLCASSLGSENTEAFFGQGTRLTVV.